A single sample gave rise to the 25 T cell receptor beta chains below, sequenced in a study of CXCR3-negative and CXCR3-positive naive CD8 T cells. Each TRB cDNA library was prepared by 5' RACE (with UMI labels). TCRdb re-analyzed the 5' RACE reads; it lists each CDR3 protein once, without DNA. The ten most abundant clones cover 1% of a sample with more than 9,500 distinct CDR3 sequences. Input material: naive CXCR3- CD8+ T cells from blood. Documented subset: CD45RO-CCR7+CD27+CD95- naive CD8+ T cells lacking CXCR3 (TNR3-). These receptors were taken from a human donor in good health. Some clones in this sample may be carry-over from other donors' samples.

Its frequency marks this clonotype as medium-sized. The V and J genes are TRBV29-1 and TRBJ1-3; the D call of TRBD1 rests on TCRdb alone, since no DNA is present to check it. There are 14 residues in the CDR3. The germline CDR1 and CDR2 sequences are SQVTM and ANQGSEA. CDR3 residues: CGIYEGDSGNTIYF.

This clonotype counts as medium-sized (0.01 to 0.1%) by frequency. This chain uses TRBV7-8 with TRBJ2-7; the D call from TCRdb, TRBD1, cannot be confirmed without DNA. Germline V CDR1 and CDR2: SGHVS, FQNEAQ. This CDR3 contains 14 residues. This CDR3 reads CASSLGVGAYEQYF. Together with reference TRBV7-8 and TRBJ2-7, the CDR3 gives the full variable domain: GAGVSQSPRYKVAKRGQDVALRCDPISGHVSLFWYQQALGQGPEFLTYFQNEAQLDKSGLPSDRFFAERPEGSVSTLKIQRTQQEDSAVYLCASSLGVGAYEQYFGPGTRLTVT.

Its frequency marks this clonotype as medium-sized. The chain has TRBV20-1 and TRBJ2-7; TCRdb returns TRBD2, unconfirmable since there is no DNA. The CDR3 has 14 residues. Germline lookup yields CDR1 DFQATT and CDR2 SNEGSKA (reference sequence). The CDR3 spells CSARASSGGYEQYF.

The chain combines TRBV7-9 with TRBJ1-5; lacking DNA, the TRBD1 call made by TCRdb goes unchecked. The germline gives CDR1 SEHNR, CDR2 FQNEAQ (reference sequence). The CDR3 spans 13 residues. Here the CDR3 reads CASSSGPGEPQHF.

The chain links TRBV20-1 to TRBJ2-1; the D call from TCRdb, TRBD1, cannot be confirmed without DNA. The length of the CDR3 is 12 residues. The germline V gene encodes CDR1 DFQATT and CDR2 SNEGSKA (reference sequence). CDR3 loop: CSARGAGNEQFF.

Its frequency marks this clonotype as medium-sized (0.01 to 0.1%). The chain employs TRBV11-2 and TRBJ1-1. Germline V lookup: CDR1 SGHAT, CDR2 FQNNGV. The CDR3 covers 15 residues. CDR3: CASSLIRTPNTEAFF.

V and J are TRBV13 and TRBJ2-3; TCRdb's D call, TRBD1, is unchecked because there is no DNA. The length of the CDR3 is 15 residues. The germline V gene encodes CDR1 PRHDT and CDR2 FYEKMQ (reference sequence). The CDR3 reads CASSSGQRNTDTQYF. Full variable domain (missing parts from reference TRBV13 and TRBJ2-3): AAGVIQSPRHLIKEKRETATLKCYPIPRHDTVYWYQQGPGQDPQFLISFYEKMQSDKGSIPDRFSAQQFSDYHSELNMSSLELGDSALYFCASSSGQRNTDTQYFGPGTRLTVL.

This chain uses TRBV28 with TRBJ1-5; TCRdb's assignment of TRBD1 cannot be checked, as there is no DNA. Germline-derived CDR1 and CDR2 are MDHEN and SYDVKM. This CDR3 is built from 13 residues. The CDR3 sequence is CASSGQLNQPQHF.

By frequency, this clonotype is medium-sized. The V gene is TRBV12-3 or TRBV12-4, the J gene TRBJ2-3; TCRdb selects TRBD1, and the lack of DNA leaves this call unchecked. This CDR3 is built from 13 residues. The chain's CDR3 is CASSLGTGDTQYF.

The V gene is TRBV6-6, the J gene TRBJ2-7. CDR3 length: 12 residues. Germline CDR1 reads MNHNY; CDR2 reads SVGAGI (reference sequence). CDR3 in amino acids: CASQGGIYEQYF.

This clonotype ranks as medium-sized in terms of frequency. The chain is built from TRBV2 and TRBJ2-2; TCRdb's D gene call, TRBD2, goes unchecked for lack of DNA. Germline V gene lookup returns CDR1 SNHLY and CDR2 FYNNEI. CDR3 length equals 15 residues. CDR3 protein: CASSAGGNLPGELFF.

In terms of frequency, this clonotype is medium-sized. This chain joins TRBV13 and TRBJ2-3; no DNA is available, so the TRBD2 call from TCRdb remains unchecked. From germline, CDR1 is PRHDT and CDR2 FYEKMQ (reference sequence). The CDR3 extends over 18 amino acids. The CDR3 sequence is CASSQRVSEDASTDTQYF.

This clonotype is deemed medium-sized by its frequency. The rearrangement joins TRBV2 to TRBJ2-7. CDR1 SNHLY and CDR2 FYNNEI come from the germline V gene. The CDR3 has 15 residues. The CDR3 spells CASSEGAASSYEQYF.

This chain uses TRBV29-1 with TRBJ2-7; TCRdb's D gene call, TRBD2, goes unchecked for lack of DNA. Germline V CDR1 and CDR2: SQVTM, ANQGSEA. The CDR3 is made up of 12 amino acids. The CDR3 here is CSVGENSYEQYF.

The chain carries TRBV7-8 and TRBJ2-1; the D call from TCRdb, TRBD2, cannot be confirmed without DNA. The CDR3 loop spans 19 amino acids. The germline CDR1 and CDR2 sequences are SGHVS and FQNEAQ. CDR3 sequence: CASSLRTSGALGSYNEQFF.

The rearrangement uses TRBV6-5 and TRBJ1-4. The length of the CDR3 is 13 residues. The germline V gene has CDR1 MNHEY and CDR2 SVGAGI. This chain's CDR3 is CASSHADGEKLFF.

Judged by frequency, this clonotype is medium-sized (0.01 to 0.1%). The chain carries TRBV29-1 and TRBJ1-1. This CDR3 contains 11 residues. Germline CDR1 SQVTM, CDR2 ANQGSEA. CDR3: CSVVQYTEAFF. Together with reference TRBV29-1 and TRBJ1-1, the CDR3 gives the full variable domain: SAVISQKPSRDICQRGTSLTIQCQVDSQVTMMFWYRQQPGQSLTLIATANQGSEATYESGFVIDKFPISRPNLTFSTLTVSNMSPEDSSIYLCSVVQYTEAFFGQGTRLTVV.

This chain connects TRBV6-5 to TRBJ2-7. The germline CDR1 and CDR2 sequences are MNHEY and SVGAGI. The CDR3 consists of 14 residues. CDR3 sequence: CASSYSGSPYEQYF.

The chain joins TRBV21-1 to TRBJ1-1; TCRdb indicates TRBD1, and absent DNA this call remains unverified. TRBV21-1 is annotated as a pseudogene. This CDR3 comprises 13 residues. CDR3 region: CAKRTGGPTEAFF.

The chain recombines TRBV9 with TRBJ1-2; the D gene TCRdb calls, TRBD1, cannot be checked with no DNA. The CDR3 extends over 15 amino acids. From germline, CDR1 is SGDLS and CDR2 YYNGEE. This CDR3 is CASSAAGGQIYGYTF. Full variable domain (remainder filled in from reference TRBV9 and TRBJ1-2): DSGVTQTPKHLITATGQRVTLRCSPRSGDLSVYWYQQSLDQGLQFLIQYYNGEERAKGNILERFSAQQFPDLHSELNLSSLELGDSALYFCASSAAGGQIYGYTFGSGTRLTVV.

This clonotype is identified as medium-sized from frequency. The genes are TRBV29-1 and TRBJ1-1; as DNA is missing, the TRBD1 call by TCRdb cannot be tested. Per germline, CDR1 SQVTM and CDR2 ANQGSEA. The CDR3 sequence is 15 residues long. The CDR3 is CSVDADRGPNTEAFF.

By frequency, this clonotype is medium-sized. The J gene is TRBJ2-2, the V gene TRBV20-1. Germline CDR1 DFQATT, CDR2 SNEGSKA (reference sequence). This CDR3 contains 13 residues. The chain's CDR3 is CSARRANTGELFF.

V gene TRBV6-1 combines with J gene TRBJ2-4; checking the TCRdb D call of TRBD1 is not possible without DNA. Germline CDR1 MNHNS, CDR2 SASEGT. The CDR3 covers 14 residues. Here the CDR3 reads CASIPGTGSNIQYF.

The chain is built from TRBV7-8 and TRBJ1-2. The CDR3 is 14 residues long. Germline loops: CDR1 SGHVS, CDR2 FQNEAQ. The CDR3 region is CASSPVSEAGGYTF. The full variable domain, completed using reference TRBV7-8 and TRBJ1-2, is GAGVSQSPRYKVAKRGQDVALRCDPISGHVSLFWYQQALGQGPEFLTYFQNEAQLDKSGLPSDRFFAERPEGSVSTLKIQRTQQEDSAVYLCASSPVSEAGGYTFGSGTRLTVV.

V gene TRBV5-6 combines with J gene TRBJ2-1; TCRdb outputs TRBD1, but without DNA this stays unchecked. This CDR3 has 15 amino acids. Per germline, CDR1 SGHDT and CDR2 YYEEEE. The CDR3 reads CASSSETGPYNEQFF.